Following are 22 T cell receptor beta chains from one sample sequenced in a study of a mutant IDH1 vaccine in newly diagnosed glioma. Data came from immunoSEQ multiplex PCR; TCRdb stores just in-frame clones and leaves some out. Among 59,000 or so clones, more than 85% were seen once, and the ten largest hold 2.6%. Time point meaning: baseline, week 1 (first vaccination visit). The sample's treatment: pre-vaccination baseline after standard-of-care therapy. Here the sequenced sample was PBMCs, taken from a glioma patient treated with radiotherapy, temozolomide or both. All receptors derive from a man aged 45 to 65 with glioma.

This clone was seen only once. At one boundary the junction diverges from the germline segment, which might be a read error. The chain couples TRBV7-7 to TRBJ2-2; D might be TRBD1 (6 bases). The germline V gene has CDR1 SSHAT and CDR2 FNYEAQ (reference sequence). CDR3 length equals 16 residues. CDR3 bases: TGTGCTAGCAGCTTATTGGGGGCTGGGGGCACCGGGGAGCTGTTTTTT. Protein product: CASSLLGAGGTGELFF. Combining the CDR3 with reference TRBV7-7 and TRBJ2-2 gives the whole variable domain GAGVSQSPRYKVTKRGQDVTLRCDPISSHATLYWYQQALGQGPEFLTYFNYEAQPDKSGLPSDRFSAERPEGSISTLTIQRTEQRDSAMYRCASSLLGAGGTGELFFGEGSRLTVL.

The chain links TRBV19 to TRBJ1-3; 7 bases match TRBD1. This CDR3 is 14 amino acids long. Losses at the gene ends were 7 bases for V and 0 bases for J; bases not matched to a gene: 3. Germline V gene sequence: CDR1 LNHDA, CDR2 SQIVND (reference sequence). As DNA, the CDR3 is TGTGCCAGTAAGAGACAGGGCTCTGGAAACACCATATATTTT. This sequence encodes CASKRQGSGNTIYF. Using reference TRBV19 and TRBJ1-3 for the parts outside the CDR3, the full variable domain is DGGITQSPKYLFRKEGQNVTLSCEQNLNHDAMYWYRQDPGQGLRLIYYSQIVNDFQKGDIAEGYSVSREKKESFPLTVTSAQKNPTAFYLCASKRQGSGNTIYFGEGSWLTVV.

This chain's CDR3 is CATSRVAGGTDTQYF. The CDR3 nucleotides read TGTGCCACCAGCAGAGTGGCAGGGGGCACAGATACGCAGTATTTT. The V call is TRBV15, the J call TRBJ2-3; possibly TRBD1 for D (6 bases). Germline V gene data show CDR1 as LNHNV and CDR2 as YYDKDF (reference sequence). The V end lost 1 base, the J end lost 1 base, and 9 bases lay between the germline ends. This CDR3 spans 15 amino acids.

CDR3 residues: CASRLTPSGRADEQYF. In nucleotides, the CDR3 is TGTGCCAGCAGACTTACCCCTAGCGGGAGGGCGGACGAGCAGTACTTC. The chain recombines TRBV27 with TRBJ2-7; 12 nucleotides match TRBD2. Germline lookup yields CDR1 MNHEY and CDR2 SMNVEV (reference sequence). This CDR3 is built from 16 residues. V shed 6 bases, J shed 5 bases, and the junction held 11 bases outside the gene matches.

The rearrangement joins TRBV7-8 to TRBJ2-3; D unclear. V was pared by 3 bases and J by 0 bases, with 10 bases between. The germline V gene has CDR1 SGHVS and CDR2 FQNEAQ. The CDR3 spans 15 residues. CDR3 sequence: CASSFVGTSTDTQYF. The DNA for the CDR3 is TGTGCCAGCAGCTTCGTTGGTACTAGCACAGATACGCAGTATTTT. Full variable domain (remainder filled in from reference TRBV7-8 and TRBJ2-3): GAGVSQSPRYKVAKRGQDVALRCDPISGHVSLFWYQQALGQGPEFLTYFQNEAQLDKSGLPSDRFFAERPEGSVSTLKIQRTQQEDSAVYLCASSFVGTSTDTQYFGPGTRLTVL.

The genes are TRBV11-2 and TRBJ2-1; 8 bases match TRBD2. CDR1 is SGHAT, CDR2 FQNNGV, per germline. This CDR3 is built from 15 residues. Losses at the gene ends were 2 bases for V and 7 bases for J; bases not matched to a gene: 7. CDR3 protein: CASSLSGGHINEQFF. In nucleotides, the CDR3 is TGTGCCAGCAGCTTAAGCGGGGGCCATATAAATGAGCAGTTCTTC.

V usage is TRBV19 and J usage is TRBJ1-5; D may be TRBD1 (6 bases). The V gene's germline CDR1 is LNHDA and CDR2 SQIVND (reference sequence). This CDR3 has 13 residues. V lost 8 bases and J 3 bases, leaving 11 bases between the germline ends. Here the CDR3 DNA reads TGTGCCAGTGCAGGGGAACTCAATCAGCCCCAGCATTTT. This sequence encodes CASAGELNQPQHF.

The chain joins TRBV7-8 to TRBJ2-3; 7 bases match TRBD1. Trimming took 2 bases from V and 6 from J; bases not matched to a gene: 8. CDR1 is SGHVS and CDR2 is FQNEAQ in the germline V gene. This CDR3 has 15 amino acids. CDR3 DNA: TGTGCCAGCAGCTTAAGACAGGGACATACGGATACGCAGTATTTT. This encodes CASSLRQGHTDTQYF. Filled out from reference TRBV7-8 and TRBJ2-3, the complete variable domain reads GAGVSQSPRYKVAKRGQDVALRCDPISGHVSLFWYQQALGQGPEFLTYFQNEAQLDKSGLPSDRFFAERPEGSVSTLKIQRTQQEDSAVYLCASSLRQGHTDTQYFGPGTRLTVL.

The chain is built from TRBV7-9 and TRBJ1-2; D gene uncertain. V lost 1 base, J lost 8 bases, and 14 bases lay in between. This CDR3 has 14 amino acids. Germline values: CDR1 SEHNR, CDR2 FQNEAQ (reference sequence). CDR3 protein: CASSLVSAGGGYTF. In DNA, the CDR3 is TGTGCCAGCAGCTTAGTGTCGGCAGGTGGCGGCTACACCTTC.

The chain couples TRBV11-2 to TRBJ2-7; 8 nucleotides agree with TRBD2. The CDR3 is made up of 12 amino acids. V shed 3 bases, J shed 7 bases, and the junction held 2 bases outside the gene matches. The germline V gene encodes CDR1 SGHAT and CDR2 FQNNGV. The CDR3 region has the DNA TGTGCCAGCAGCTTTTTAGCGGGGGAGCAGTACTTC. As protein: CASSFLAGEQYF. Full variable domain (remainder filled in from reference TRBV11-2 and TRBJ2-7): EAGVAQSPRYKIIEKRQSVAFWCNPISGHATLYWYQQILGQGPKLLIQFQNNGVVDDSQLPKDRFSAERLKGVDSTLKIQPAKLEDSAVYLCASSFLAGEQYFGPGTRLTVT.

This clone showed up just once. The rearrangement uses TRBV11-2 and TRBJ1-2; the D gene is possibly TRBD1 (5 bases). With 0 bases removed from V and 7 bases from J, the gap between germline ends came to 12 bases. This CDR3 region has 14 residues. Germline V CDR1 and CDR2: SGHAT, FQNNGV. For the CDR3, the DNA is TGTGCCAGCAGCTTAGATCTCAGGGCAGGTGGCTACACCTTC. It codes for CASSLDLRAGGYTF. Full variable domain (remainder filled in from reference TRBV11-2 and TRBJ1-2): EAGVAQSPRYKIIEKRQSVAFWCNPISGHATLYWYQQILGQGPKLLIQFQNNGVVDDSQLPKDRFSAERLKGVDSTLKIQPAKLEDSAVYLCASSLDLRAGGYTFGSGTRLTVV.

The rearrangement joins TRBV5-1 to TRBJ2-7; 9 bases are shared with TRBD1. CDR1 and CDR2 (germline): SGHRS, YFSETQ. The V segment lost 4 bases and the J segment 6 bases; nucleotides outside the gene matches: 17. CDR3 length: 17 amino acids. The CDR3 region has the DNA TGCGCCAGCAGCCCGGCCGGGCCGGGACAGGGAGTTCTCGAGCAGTACTTC. Translation: CASSPAGPGQGVLEQYF.

The rearrangement links TRBV19 to TRBJ2-5; D tentatively fits TRBD1 or TRBD2 (5 bases each). Germline V CDR1 and CDR2: LNHDA, SQIVND (reference sequence). Trimming took 1 base from V and 4 from J, leaving 13 bases between them. The CDR3 totals 15 residues. The CDR3 spells CASSIVEGLGETQYF. In DNA, the CDR3 is TGTGCCAGTAGTATAGTTGAGGGGTTGGGAGAGACCCAGTACTTC.

This sequence joins TRBV4-1 and TRBJ2-5; 8 bases agree with TRBD2. The CDR3 consists of 14 residues. Germline loops: CDR1 MGHRA, CDR2 YSYEKL. Unmatched junction bases numbered 6, after V lost 8 bases and J lost 1 base. The CDR3 loop is CASALLAVQETQYF. Here the CDR3 DNA reads TGCGCCAGCGCCCTACTAGCGGTCCAAGAGACCCAGTACTTC.

The V gene is TRBV18, the J gene TRBJ2-3; 7 nucleotides align to TRBD1. J was trimmed by 3 bases and V by 6 bases; bases with no gene match: 9. CDR3 length equals 15 residues. Germline V gene lookup returns CDR1 KGHSH and CDR2 LQKENI. CDR3 DNA: TGTGCCAGCTCGCTATCCAGGGGGAGTACAGATACGCAGTATTTT. Encoded protein: CASSLSRGSTDTQYF.

This clone was observed a single time. This rearrangement joins TRBV4-3 to TRBJ1-2; 9 bases map to TRBD1. There are 14 residues in the CDR3. The germline gives CDR1 LGHNA, CDR2 YSLEER. Trimming cost V 1 base and J 7 bases; bases outside gene matches: 4. The CDR3, as DNA: TGCGCCAGCAGCCAAGGGACAGGGGTGGGTGGCTACACCTTC. It encodes CASSQGTGVGGYTF.

This clone has only one observation. The genes are TRBV9 and TRBJ2-2; perhaps TRBD1 as D (5 bases). Germline CDR1 and CDR2: SGDLS and YYNGEE. This CDR3 is built from 15 residues. V was clipped by 0 bases and J by 4 bases, with 10 bases between them. CDR3 sequence: CASSVVDRTTGELFF. CDR3 DNA: TGTGCCAGCAGCGTAGTTGACAGAACCACCGGGGAGCTGTTTTTT.

The chain has TRBV29-1 and TRBJ2-1; 9 positions agree with TRBD2. The V and J ends lost 4 bases and 0 bases, in that order; junction bases with no gene match: 4. The CDR3 extends over 15 amino acids. Germline V lookup: CDR1 SQVTM, CDR2 ANQGSEA. Here the CDR3 DNA reads TGCAGCGTTGGGGCTAGCGGGGACTCCTACAATGAGCAGTTCTTC. Its translation is CSVGASGDSYNEQFF.

The rearrangement uses TRBV7-2 and TRBJ2-2; D is unclear. CDR3 length: 14 amino acids. CDR1 is SGHTA and CDR2 is FQGNSA in the germline V gene. Trimming left V 5 bases short and J 4 bases short, with 11 bases between. CDR3 sequence: CASSPRHGTGELFF. The DNA for the CDR3 is TGTGCCAGCAGCCCAAGGCACGGCACCGGGGAGCTGTTTTTT.

The chain employs TRBV4-1 and TRBJ2-7; 7 bases are a match to TRBD2. Germline trimming cut 4 bases from V and 6 bases from J; bases unmatched to any gene: 12. The germline V gene encodes CDR1 MGHRA and CDR2 YSYEKL. This CDR3 has 15 amino acids. The CDR3 is CASSLLGGIPGEQYF. CDR3 sequence (DNA): TGCGCCAGCAGCCTCCTGGGGGGGATTCCGGGCGAGCAGTACTTC.

V usage is TRBV9 and J usage is TRBJ2-3; D is ambiguous. Germline V gene lookup returns CDR1 SGDLS and CDR2 YYNGEE. With 7 bases removed from V and 1 base from J, the gap between germline ends came to 10 bases. This CDR3 contains 13 residues. CDR3 loop: CASSWAGTDTQYF. Written as DNA, the CDR3 is TGTGCCAGCTCGTGGGCCGGCACAGATACGCAGTATTTT.

The chain links TRBV6-6 to TRBJ2-7, with D unresolved. Germline V CDR1 and CDR2: MNHNY, SVGAGI (reference sequence). The CDR3 spans 15 residues. V lost 8 bases to trimming and J lost 2 bases, with 19 bases between them. This CDR3 is CASSGRAKSPYEQYF. The CDR3 bases are TGTGCCAGCTCCGGTAGGGCAAAGAGTCCCTACGAGCAGTACTTC.